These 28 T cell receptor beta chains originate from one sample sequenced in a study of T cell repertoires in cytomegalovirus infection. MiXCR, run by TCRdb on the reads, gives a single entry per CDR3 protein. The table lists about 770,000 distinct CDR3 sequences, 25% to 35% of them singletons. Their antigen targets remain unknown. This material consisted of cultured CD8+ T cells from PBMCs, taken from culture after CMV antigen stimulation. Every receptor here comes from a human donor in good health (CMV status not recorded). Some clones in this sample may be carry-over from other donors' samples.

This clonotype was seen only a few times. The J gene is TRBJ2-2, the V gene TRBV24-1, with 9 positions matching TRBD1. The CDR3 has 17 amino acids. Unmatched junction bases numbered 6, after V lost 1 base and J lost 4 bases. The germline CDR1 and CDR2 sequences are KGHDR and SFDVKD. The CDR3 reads CATSDLPGTGSTGELFF. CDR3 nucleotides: TGTGCCACCAGTGATTTACCGGGGACAGGGAGCACCGGGGAGCTGTTTTTT.

This CDR3 reads CASSILTGTEAFF. The DNA of the CDR3 is TGTGCCAGCAGCATCCTAACCGGTACTGAAGCTTTCTTT. The chain carries TRBV7-2 and TRBJ1-1; no clear D gene. Germline-derived CDR1 and CDR2 are SGHTA and FQGNSA. CDR3 length equals 13 residues. V was clipped by 5 bases and J by 5 bases, with 12 bases between them.

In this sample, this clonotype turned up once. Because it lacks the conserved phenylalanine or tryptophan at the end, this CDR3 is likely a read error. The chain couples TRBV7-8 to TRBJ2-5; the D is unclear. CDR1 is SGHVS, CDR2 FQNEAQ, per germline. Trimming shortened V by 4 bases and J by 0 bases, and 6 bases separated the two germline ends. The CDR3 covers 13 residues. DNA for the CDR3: TGTGCCAGCAGCTGGCTAAACCAAGAGACCCAGTACTCC. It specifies CASSWLNQETQYS.

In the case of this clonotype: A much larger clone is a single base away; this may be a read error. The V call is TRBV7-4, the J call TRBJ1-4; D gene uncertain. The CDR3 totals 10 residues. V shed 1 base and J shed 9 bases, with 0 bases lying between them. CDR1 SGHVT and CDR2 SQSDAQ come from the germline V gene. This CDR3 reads CASSLEKLFF. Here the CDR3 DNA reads TGTGCCAGCAGCTTAGAAAAACTGTTTTTT.

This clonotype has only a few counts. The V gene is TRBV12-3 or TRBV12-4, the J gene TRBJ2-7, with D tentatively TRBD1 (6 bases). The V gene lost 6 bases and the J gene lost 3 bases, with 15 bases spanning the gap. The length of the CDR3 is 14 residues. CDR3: CASSQGTNYYEQYF. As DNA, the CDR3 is TGTGCCAGCAGCCAAGGGACAAATTACTACGAGCAGTACTTC.

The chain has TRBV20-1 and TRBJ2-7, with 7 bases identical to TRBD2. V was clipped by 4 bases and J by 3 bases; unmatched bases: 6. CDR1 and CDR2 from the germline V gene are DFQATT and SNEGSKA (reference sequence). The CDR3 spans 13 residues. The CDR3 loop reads CSAKTSLGYEQYF. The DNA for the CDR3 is TGCAGTGCTAAGACTAGCTTAGGCTACGAGCAGTACTTC.

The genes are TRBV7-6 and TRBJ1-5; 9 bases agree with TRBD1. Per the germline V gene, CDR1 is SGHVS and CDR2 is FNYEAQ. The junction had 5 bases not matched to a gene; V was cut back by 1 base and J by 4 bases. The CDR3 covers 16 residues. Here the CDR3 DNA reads TGTGCCAGCAGCTTAGGACCGGGACAGGGAAATCAGCCCCAGCATTTT. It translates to CASSLGPGQGNQPQHF.

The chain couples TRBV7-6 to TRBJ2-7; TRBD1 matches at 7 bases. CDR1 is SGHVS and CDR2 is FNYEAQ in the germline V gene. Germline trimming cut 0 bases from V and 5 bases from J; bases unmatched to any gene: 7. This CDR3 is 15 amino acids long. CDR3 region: CASSLAQGIRDEQYF. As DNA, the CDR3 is TGTGCCAGCAGCTTAGCACAGGGGATACGCGACGAGCAGTACTTC.

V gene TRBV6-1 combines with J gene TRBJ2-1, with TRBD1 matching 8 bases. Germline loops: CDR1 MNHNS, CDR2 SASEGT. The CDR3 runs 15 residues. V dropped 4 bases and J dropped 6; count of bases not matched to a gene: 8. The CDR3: CASSAGTGRSNEQFF. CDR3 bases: TGTGCCAGCAGTGCGGGGACAGGCAGGTCCAATGAGCAGTTCTTC.

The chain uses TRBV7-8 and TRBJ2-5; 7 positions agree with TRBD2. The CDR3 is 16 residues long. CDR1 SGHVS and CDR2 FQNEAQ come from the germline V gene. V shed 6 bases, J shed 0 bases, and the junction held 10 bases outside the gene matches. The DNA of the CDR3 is TGTGCCAGCAGACAACCGGGACGGGAGGACCAAGAGACCCAGTACTTC. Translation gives CASRQPGREDQETQYF.

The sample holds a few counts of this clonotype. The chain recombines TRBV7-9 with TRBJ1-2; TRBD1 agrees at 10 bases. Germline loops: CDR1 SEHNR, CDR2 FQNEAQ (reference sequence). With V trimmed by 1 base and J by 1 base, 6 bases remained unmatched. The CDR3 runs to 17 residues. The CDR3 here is CASSLGPGTGDNYGYTF. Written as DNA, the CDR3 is TGTGCCAGCAGCTTAGGACCCGGGACAGGGGATAACTATGGCTACACCTTC.

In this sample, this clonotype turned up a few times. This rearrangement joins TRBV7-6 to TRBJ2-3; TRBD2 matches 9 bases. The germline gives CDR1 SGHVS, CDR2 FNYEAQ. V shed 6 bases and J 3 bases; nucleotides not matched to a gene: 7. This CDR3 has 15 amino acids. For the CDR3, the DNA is TGTGCCAGCAGGGTGGGCGGGGGGGCAACAGATACGCAGTATTTT. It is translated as CASRVGGGATDTQYF. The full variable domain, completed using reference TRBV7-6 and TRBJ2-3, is GAGVSQSPRYKVTKRGQDVALRCDPISGHVSLYWYRQALGQGPEFLTYFNYEAQQDKSGLPNDRFSAERPEGSISTLTIQRTEQRDSAMYRCASRVGGGATDTQYFGPGTRLTVL.

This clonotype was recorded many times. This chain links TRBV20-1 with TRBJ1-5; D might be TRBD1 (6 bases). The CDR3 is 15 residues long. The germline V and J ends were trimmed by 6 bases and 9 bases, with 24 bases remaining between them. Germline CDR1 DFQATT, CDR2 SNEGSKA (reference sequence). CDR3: CSAGRGGSAFSPQHF. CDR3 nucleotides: TGCAGTGCGGGGCGGGGGGGCTCGGCCTTTTCGCCCCAGCATTTT.

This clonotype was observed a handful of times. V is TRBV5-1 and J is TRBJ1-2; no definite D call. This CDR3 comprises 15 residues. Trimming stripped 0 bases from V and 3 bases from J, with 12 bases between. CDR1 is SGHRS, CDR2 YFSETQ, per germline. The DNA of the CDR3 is TGCGCCAGCAGCTTGGGGCGAATTAGCGACTATGGCTACACCTTC. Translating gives CASSLGRISDYGYTF.

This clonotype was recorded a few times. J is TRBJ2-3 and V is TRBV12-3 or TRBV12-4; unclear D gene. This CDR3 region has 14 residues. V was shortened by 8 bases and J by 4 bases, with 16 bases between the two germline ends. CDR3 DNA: TGTGCCAGCCTCCCAGGCACCTTGGCAGATACGCAGTATTTT. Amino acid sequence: CASLPGTLADTQYF.

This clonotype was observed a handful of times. The CDR3 loop is CATVTGGRPNEQFF. CDR3 DNA sequence: TGTGCCACGGTGACAGGGGGTAGGCCAAATGAGCAGTTCTTC. This chain joins TRBV18 and TRBJ2-1; 9 nucleotides agree with TRBD1. The germline CDR1 and CDR2 sequences are KGHSH and LQKENI. The CDR3 extends over 14 amino acids. Germline trimming cut 10 bases from V and 7 bases from J; bases unmatched to any gene: 11.

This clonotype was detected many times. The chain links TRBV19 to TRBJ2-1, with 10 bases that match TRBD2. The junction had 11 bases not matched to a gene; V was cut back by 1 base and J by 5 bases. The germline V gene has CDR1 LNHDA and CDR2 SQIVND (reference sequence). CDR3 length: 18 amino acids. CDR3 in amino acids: CASSIGLRTSGPNNEQFF. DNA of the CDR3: TGTGCCAGTAGTATAGGTTTAAGGACTAGCGGCCCAAACAATGAGCAGTTCTTC.

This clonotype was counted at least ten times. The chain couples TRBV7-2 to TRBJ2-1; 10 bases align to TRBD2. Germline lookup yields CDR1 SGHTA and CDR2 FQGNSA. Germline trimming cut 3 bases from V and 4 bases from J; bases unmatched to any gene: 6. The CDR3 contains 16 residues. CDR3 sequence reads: CASSFSLAGAYNEQFF. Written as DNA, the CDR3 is TGTGCCAGCAGCTTCTCCCTAGCGGGGGCTTACAATGAGCAGTTCTTC.

This CDR3 is CASTPLGGATEAFF. CDR3 DNA sequence: TGTGCCAGCACCCCGTTGGGGGGGGCGACTGAAGCTTTCTTT. The chain employs TRBV27 and TRBJ1-1, with a weak D call TRBD1 (6 bases). Germline lookup yields CDR1 MNHEY and CDR2 SMNVEV (reference sequence). There are 14 residues in the CDR3. Between the trimmed V and J ends, which lost 7 bases and 5 bases, there was a span of 17 bases.

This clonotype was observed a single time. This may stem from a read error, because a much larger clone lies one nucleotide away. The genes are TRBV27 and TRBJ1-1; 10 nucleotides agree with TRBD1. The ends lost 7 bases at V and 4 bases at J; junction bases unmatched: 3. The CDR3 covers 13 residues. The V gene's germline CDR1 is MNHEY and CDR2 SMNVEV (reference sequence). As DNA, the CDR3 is TGTGCCAGCACCTGGACAGGGGGCACTGAAGCTTTCTTT. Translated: CASTWTGGTEAFF.

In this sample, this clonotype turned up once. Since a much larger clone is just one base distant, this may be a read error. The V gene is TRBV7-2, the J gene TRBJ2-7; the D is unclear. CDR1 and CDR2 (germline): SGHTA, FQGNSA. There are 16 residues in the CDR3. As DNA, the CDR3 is TGTGCCAGCAGCCCACCCGGCGCTCCGAGCTCCTACGAGCACTACTTC. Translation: CASSPPGAPSSYEHYF. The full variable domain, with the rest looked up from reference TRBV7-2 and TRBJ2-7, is GAGVSQSPSNKVTEKGKDVELRCDPISGHTALYWYRQSLGQGLEFLIYFQGNSAPDKSGLPSDRFSAERTGGSVSTLTIQRTQQEDSAVYLCASSPPGAPSSYEHYFGPGTRLTVT.

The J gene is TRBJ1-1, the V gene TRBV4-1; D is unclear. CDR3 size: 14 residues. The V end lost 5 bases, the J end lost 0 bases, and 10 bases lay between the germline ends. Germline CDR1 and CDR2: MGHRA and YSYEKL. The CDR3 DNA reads TGCGCCAGCAGCTCTTCCTCGTTGAACACTGAAGCTTTCTTT. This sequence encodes CASSSSSLNTEAFF.

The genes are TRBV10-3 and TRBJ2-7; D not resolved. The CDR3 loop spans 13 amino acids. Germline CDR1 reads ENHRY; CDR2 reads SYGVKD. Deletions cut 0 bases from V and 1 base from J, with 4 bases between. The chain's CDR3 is CAISESRSYEQYV. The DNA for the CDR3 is TGTGCCATCAGTGAGTCGAGGTCCTACGAGCAGTACGTC.

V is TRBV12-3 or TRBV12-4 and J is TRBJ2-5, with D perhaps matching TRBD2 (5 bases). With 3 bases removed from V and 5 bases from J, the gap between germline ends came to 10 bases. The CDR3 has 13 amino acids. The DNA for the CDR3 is TGTGCCAGCAGTTTTTGGGAGCGGGAGACCCAGTACTTC. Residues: CASSFWERETQYF.

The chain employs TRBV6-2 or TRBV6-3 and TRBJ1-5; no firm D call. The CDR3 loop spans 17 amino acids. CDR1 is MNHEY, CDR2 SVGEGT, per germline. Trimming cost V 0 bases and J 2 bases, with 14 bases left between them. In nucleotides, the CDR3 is TGTGCCAGCAGTTACTCGGAGGGAAGAAGCGGCAATCAGCCCCAGCATTTT. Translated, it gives CASSYSEGRSGNQPQHF.

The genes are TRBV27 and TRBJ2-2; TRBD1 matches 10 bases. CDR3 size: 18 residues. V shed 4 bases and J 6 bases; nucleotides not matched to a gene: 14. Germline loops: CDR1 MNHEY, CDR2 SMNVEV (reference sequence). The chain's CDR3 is CASSYGPVGQGLSGELFF. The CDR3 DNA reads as TGTGCCAGCAGTTATGGACCTGTGGGACAGGGGTTGTCCGGGGAGCTGTTTTTT.

The CDR3 sequence: CASSPLGAGHPTGETQYF. CDR3 DNA sequence: TGTGCCAGCAGCCCCTTAGGAGCGGGGCACCCCACTGGAGAGACCCAGTACTTC. The gene calls are TRBV7-9 and TRBJ2-5; TRBD2 agrees at 7 bases. The CDR3 spans 18 residues. The V segment lost 5 bases and the J segment 4 bases; nucleotides outside the gene matches: 19. Germline CDR1 and CDR2: SEHNR and FQNEAQ (reference sequence).

The DNA for the CDR3 is TGTGCCAGCAGTTTAGTGCGGGGGGGAGATGAGCAGTTCTTC. This codes for CASSLVRGGDEQFF. The chain uses TRBV12-3 or TRBV12-4 and TRBJ2-1; 9 bases are a match to TRBD2. This CDR3 has 14 amino acids. V was pared by 1 base and J by 8 bases, with 3 bases of the junction left unmatched.